This T cell receptor beta chain was documented in a study of Ad26.COV2.S vaccination and SARS-CoV-2 variants (dated by TCRdb to 2020 to 2022). Concerning the study at large: Donors in the vaccine arm were drawn from COV1001, a multicentre, randomized, double-blind, placebo-controlled phase I-IIa trial testing Ad26.COV2.S in healthy adults. Sequencing of the TCRbeta repertoire served to evaluate the specificity and breadth of SARS-CoV-2-reactive T cell receptors following Ad26.COV2.S vaccination. Trial participants were randomized into five groups of five, in which low-dose or high-dose Ad26.COV2.S was given once or twice, or placebo was given on both occasions. Ad26.COV2.S was given intramuscularly at 5x10^10 or 1x10^11 viral particles, as a single shot or as two shots 56 days apart. Throughout the experiments and outcome assessment, investigators stayed blinded to trial group allocation. The TCR-sequenced set comprised roughly 30 samples: approximately 19 Ad26.COV2.S vaccine recipients, 5 placebo recipients and 8 SARS-CoV-2 convalescent individuals.

From its cysteine to its phenylalanine, the CDR3 spans 13 amino acids. Just CDR3 DNA is preserved here, 39 bases in frame from base 1. Sequences KGHDR (CDR1) and SFDVKD (CDR2) are obtained from the germline V gene. V and J are truncated by 5 bases and 6 bases respectively, leaving an intervening sequence of 9 bases. Points on this clone: The target of this receptor is not known. No qualities accompany the bases; no much larger clone lies one base away.

Study-wide findings and limitations: After vaccination, spike-specific CD8+ and CD4+ T cell responses were reported to show substantial breadth. Comparing responses between vaccine doses or regimens was not something the study was powered to do. Ad26.COV2.S recipients had higher spike-specific TCR breadth than placebo recipients (P = 0.0014). It was noted by the authors that total T cell responses may have been underestimated by the TCR breadth and depth analyses. Vaccine and placebo recipients had similar non-spike TCR breadth, a finding consistent with the vaccine containing only spike.

Explained via the paper, the treatment or condition label denotes: some 20 received Ad26.COV2.S at low or high dose, single or two shots; 5 received placebo; per-sample allocation not given. Repertoires of vaccine and placebo recipients were sequenced from samples collected on day 63 after the first injection. In Cohort 1b, 25 to 30 adults aged 18-55 years were enrolled at a single site in Boston, USA, between 29 July and 7 August 2020. Ad26.COV2.S was a replication-incompetent adenovirus type 26 vector expressing a prefusion-stabilized SARS-CoV-2 spike protein from the original Wuhan strain. The immunoSEQ Assay was used to sequence TCRbeta CDR3 regions. After extraction, genomic DNA underwent amplification by bias-controlled multiplex PCR, followed by high-throughput sequencing. Regarding the original processing steps: To quantify the absolute abundance of each unique TCRbeta CDR3 region, sequences were collapsed and filtered. T cell fraction was estimated by normalizing TCRbeta template counts to usable DNA, with usable DNA measured through amplification of reference genes found in all nucleated cells. Repertoire TCRs were annotated as SARS-CoV-2-specific by exact matching of V gene, CDR3 amino acid sequence and J gene to a known reactive TCR set. The reference SARS-CoV-2 TCR set was obtained from MIRA and was filtered for enrichment in COVID-19-positive ImmuneCODE repertoires, whereby public or cross-reactive TCRs were removed. Drawing on the MIRA antigens, annotated TCRs were analysed further at the level of specific ORF or position within ORF. Breadth was defined as the number of annotated unique rearrangements divided by the total number of unique productive rearrangements, and depth was defined as the summed frequency of the annotated unique rearrangements. TCR breadth was compared between groups using two-sided Wilcoxon rank-sum tests. The immuneACCESS repertoire file appears here via TCRdb, limited to in-frame rearrangements. These files lack a portion of the clones; in checked studies, under half of the deficit traces to unresolved V genes, and the cause of the others is not known. That table is the source of V, J and clone size, and D and trimming were worked out from the DNA. In this sample the table shows about 420,000 clones, around nine tenths of which occur a single time. The ten top clones hold approximately 4% of the sample.

This TCR derives from a person between 18 and 65 years old who received the Ad26.COV2.S COVID-19 vaccine or a placebo. The V and J genes are TRBV24-1 and TRBJ2-2; the D gene identity is not certain. Sequenced material: peripheral blood, taken in a trial of Ad26.COV2.S vaccine versus placebo. The CDR3: CATSGPGPGELFF. The bases are TGTGCCACCAGTGGACCCGGCCCCGGGGAGCTGTTTTTT.